This entry concerns a single T cell receptor beta chain. These data belong to a study of CD8 T cells in Susac syndrome. Random hexamers primed reverse transcription of about 0.45 to 1 ug RNA. MiXCR, applied by TCRdb to the immunoSEQ multiplex PCR reads, yields one record per CDR3 protein. The table shows around 130,000 distinct CDR3 sequences, with 85% to 95% occurring only once. The CDR3 loop spans 13 amino acids. The V call is TRBV1, the J call TRBJ1-2; no check of the table's D call, TRBD1, against the DNA was made. TRBV1 is given as a pseudogene. This receptor was obtained from a human donor with Susac syndrome. Sequencing was carried out using CD8+ T cells from PBMCs. CDR3 coding DNA: TGCACCAGCAGCCATCCCGGCCCGTATGGCTACACCTTC. Its protein is CTSSHPGPYGYTF.